This T cell receptor (beta chain) was captured in a study of CD8 T cells in Susac syndrome. An amount of RNA that ranged from roughly 0.45 to 1 ug was reverse transcribed with random hexamers. A single record per CDR3 protein comes from TCRdb applying MiXCR to the immunoSEQ multiplex PCR reads. The data hold hundreds of thousands of distinct CDR3 sequences, with nearly 97% observed a single time. In germline, CDR1 is SGDLS, CDR2 YYNGEE. This CDR3 spans 15 amino acids. The V end was cut by 0 bases, the J end by 5 bases, with 9 bases between. The sequence came from a human donor with multiple sclerosis. Sequenced: CD4+ T cells from PBMCs. This chain links TRBV9 with TRBJ1-6; no definite D call. The CDR3 nucleotides read TGTGCCAGCAGCGTAGTGGCGGCCGATAATTCACCCCTCCACTTT. It codes for CASSVVAADNSPLHF.